Shown below are 30 T cell receptor beta chains from a single sample sequenced in a study of T cell responses to AZD1222 COVID-19 vaccine. Produced via immunoSEQ multiplex PCR; TCRdb's table is partial and in-frame only. The sample records approximately 150,000 clones, around nine tenths being singletons. Sequencing was performed on peripheral blood, taken 28 days after the second AZD1222 dose. The origin of the receptors is an adult who received the AZD1222 COVID-19 vaccine.

The J gene is TRBJ2-7, the V gene TRBV13, with a possible D match to TRBD2 (5 bases). The CDR3 is made up of 14 amino acids. Trimming took 6 bases from V and 0 from J, leaving 12 bases between them. Germline lookup yields CDR1 PRHDT and CDR2 FYEKMQ (reference sequence). The CDR3 region is CASSARGSSYEQYF. CDR3 nucleotide sequence: TGTGCCAGCAGTGCTCGTGGGAGCTCCTACGAGCAGTACTTC.

The gene calls are TRBV27 and TRBJ2-1; 14 nucleotides match TRBD2. The CDR3 is 15 residues long. The ends lost 6 bases at V and 7 bases at J; junction bases unmatched: 5. Germline V gene lookup returns CDR1 MNHEY and CDR2 SMNVEV (reference sequence). CDR3 DNA sequence: TGTGCCAGCAGCCCCCGACTAGCGGGGGGGAATGAGCAGTTCTTC. It codes for CASSPRLAGGNEQFF.

The rearrangement uses TRBV5-1 and TRBJ2-4; 9 positions agree with TRBD2. CDR3 size: 15 residues. Germline values: CDR1 SGHRS, CDR2 YFSETQ. The V and J ends lost 3 bases and 5 bases, in that order; junction bases with no gene match: 6. For the CDR3, the DNA is TGCGCCAGCAGCTCCTTGACTAGCGGCCAAAACATTCAGTACTTC. It translates to CASSSLTSGQNIQYF.

V is TRBV12-2 and J is TRBJ2-7; the table assigns TRBD1, which was not confirmed against the DNA. TRBV12-2 corresponds to a pseudogene. The CDR3 spans 15 residues. The CDR3 reads CASRLEQGPIYEQYF. In nucleotides, the CDR3 is TGTGCAAGTCGCTTAGAACAGGGCCCTATTTACGAGCAGTACTTC.

The genes are TRBV6-5 and TRBJ1-2; TRBD1 matches at 9 bases. Trimming cost V 4 bases and J 10 bases; bases outside gene matches: 10. Germline CDR1 MNHEY, CDR2 SVGAGI. The CDR3 contains 14 residues. The CDR3 sequence: CASSSPGQGGVYTF. CDR3 DNA sequence: TGTGCCAGCAGTTCCCCGGGACAGGGAGGAGTCTACACCTTC.

This chain links TRBV10-3 with TRBJ2-7, with D maybe TRBD1 (6 bases). The V and J ends lost 3 bases and 3 bases respectively, with 12 bases between them. The germline V gene encodes CDR1 ENHRY and CDR2 SYGVKD. The CDR3 is 14 residues long. The CDR3 DNA sequence: TGTGCCATCAGTGACGGGACAAGGGGCTACGAGCAGTACTTC. Its translation: CAISDGTRGYEQYF.

This chain uses TRBV4-3 with TRBJ1-5, with no clear D. Trimming cost V 0 bases and J 4 bases, with 7 bases left between them. The germline CDR1 and CDR2 sequences are LGHNA and YSLEER. CDR3 size: 14 residues. The CDR3 reads CASSQEGWNQPQHF. The CDR3 coding sequence is TGCGCCAGCAGCCAAGAGGGTTGGAATCAGCCCCAGCATTTT.

The chain recombines TRBV7-9 with TRBJ1-2; D gene uncertain. Germline CDR1 is SEHNR and CDR2 is FQNEAQ (reference sequence). V lost 3 bases to trimming and J lost 7 bases, with 12 bases between them. The CDR3 is 13 amino acids. CDR3 region: CASSLEASRGYTF. The CDR3 nucleotides read TGTGCCAGCAGCTTGGAGGCTAGCCGTGGCTACACCTTC.

This chain uses TRBV11-3 with TRBJ2-2; either TRBD1 or TRBD2 may fit D (5 bases each). The germline V gene has CDR1 SGHNT and CDR2 YENEEA. V lost 7 bases, J lost 5 bases, and 17 bases lay in between. The CDR3 runs 15 residues. CDR3 sequence (DNA): TGTGCCAGCACACCCGGGACGAAGGGGACCGGGGAGCTGTTTTTT. This sequence encodes CASTPGTKGTGELFF.

The rearrangement links TRBV5-1 to TRBJ2-5; TRBD1 is a possible D gene (6 bases). The CDR3 extends over 12 amino acids. CDR1 SGHRS and CDR2 YFSETQ come from the germline V gene. V was cut by 4 bases and J by 4 bases, with 8 bases left in between. The CDR3 reads CASSLDRETQYF. Written as DNA, the CDR3 is TGCGCCAGCAGCCTGGACAGAGAGACCCAGTACTTC.

The count of this clone is one. CDR3 region: CAWSGQATNEKLFF. The DNA of the CDR3 is TGTGCCTGGAGTGGACAGGCAACTAATGAAAAACTGTTTTTT. J is TRBJ1-4 and V is TRBV30, with D maybe TRBD1 (6 bases). Germline V gene data show CDR1 as GTSNPN and CDR2 as SVGIG (reference sequence). Trimming left V 1 base short and J 0 bases short, with 6 bases between. This CDR3 spans 14 amino acids.

The chain recombines TRBV6-2 or TRBV6-3 with TRBJ2-6; tentative D call: TRBD1 (5 bases). Germline lookup yields CDR1 MNHEY and CDR2 SVGEGT. The CDR3 totals 15 residues. V shed 3 bases and J shed 2 bases, with 8 bases lying between them. CDR3 region: CASSYTGTGANVLTF. In nucleotides, the CDR3 is TGTGCCAGCAGTTATACAGGTACTGGGGCCAACGTCCTGACTTTC.

The genes are TRBV24-1 and TRBJ2-1, with D possibly matching TRBD2 (7 bases). Germline V gene lookup returns CDR1 KGHDR and CDR2 SFDVKD. V was shortened by 3 bases and J by 6 bases, with 14 bases between the two germline ends. CDR3 length: 15 amino acids. The CDR3 loop reads CATSDRRGGLNEQFF. The CDR3 DNA is TGTGCCACCAGTGATCGCCGCGGGGGCCTCAATGAGCAGTTCTTC.

The V call is TRBV2, the J call TRBJ2-2; TRBD1 matches 7 bases. The CDR3 consists of 17 residues. The V and J ends lost 0 bases and 3 bases, in that order; junction bases with no gene match: 7. CDR1 and CDR2 (germline): SNHLY, FYNNEI. The DNA for the CDR3 is TGTGCCAGCAGTGAAGCGCACACAGGGGTGGACACCGGGGAGCTGTTTTTT. Translation gives CASSEAHTGVDTGELFF.

The chain carries TRBV3-1 (or the pseudogene TRBV3-2) and TRBJ1-2, with a possible D match to TRBD1 (5 bases). The germline CDR1 and CDR2 sequences are LGHDT and YNNKEL (reference sequence). V was pared by 0 bases and J by 4 bases, with 12 bases between. The CDR3 spans 15 residues. The CDR3 DNA sequence: TGTGCCAGCAGCCAAGATTGGGGGAGGGCCTATGGCTACACCTTC. Amino acid sequence: CASSQDWGRAYGYTF.

Written as DNA, the CDR3 is TGTGCCAGCTCGGGGTTAGCCTACGAGCAGTACTTC. This encodes CASSGLAYEQYF. V usage is TRBV7-9 and J usage is TRBJ2-7; tentative D call: TRBD2 (5 bases). The CDR3 contains 12 residues. The V and J ends lost 8 bases and 2 bases respectively, with 10 bases between them. Germline CDR1 is SEHNR and CDR2 is FQNEAQ (reference sequence).

The chain recombines TRBV4-3 with TRBJ2-2; tentative D call: TRBD2 (7 bases). The CDR3 covers 16 residues. The germline V gene encodes CDR1 LGHNA and CDR2 YSLEER. The V end was cut by 1 base, the J end by 6 bases, with 15 bases between. CDR3 bases: TGCGCCAGCAGCCAAGTTGGGGAGGGGGTGGCCGGGGAGCTGTTTTTT. Its translation: CASSQVGEGVAGELFF.

V and J are TRBV7-2 and TRBJ2-5; D tentatively reads TRBD1 or TRBD2 (5 bases each). Germline CDR1 reads SGHTA; CDR2 reads FQGNSA. The CDR3 is 14 residues long. V gave up 3 bases and J gave up 5 bases, with 13 bases separating them. CDR3 residues: CASSFAGAGETQYF. CDR3 sequence (DNA): TGTGCCAGCAGCTTTGCCGGGGCAGGGGAGACCCAGTACTTC.

This clone occurred a few times. The chain carries TRBV5-1 and TRBJ1-3; D is unresolved. Germline lookup yields CDR1 SGHRS and CDR2 YFSETQ. The CDR3 is 14 amino acids. Deletions cut 2 bases from V and 2 bases from J, with 8 bases between. The CDR3 sequence: CASSLNSPGNTIYF. In DNA, the CDR3 is TGCGCCAGCAGCTTAAATTCTCCTGGAAACACCATATATTTT.

This clone was detected a few times. The chain has TRBV2 and TRBJ2-3; tentatively, D is TRBD1 (6 bases). Per the germline V gene, CDR1 is SNHLY and CDR2 is FYNNEI. The CDR3 has 13 residues. The V gene lost 6 bases and the J gene lost 0 bases, with 7 bases spanning the gap. The CDR3 loop is CASRQGSTDTQYF. The CDR3 DNA sequence: TGTGCCAGCAGACAGGGCAGCACAGATACGCAGTATTTT.

The J gene is TRBJ2-7, the V gene TRBV6-1; a possible D gene is TRBD1 (6 bases). The germline CDR1 and CDR2 sequences are MNHNS and SASEGT. The germline V and J ends were trimmed by 2 bases and 1 base, with 12 bases remaining between them. The CDR3 is 15 residues long. CDR3 sequence reads: CASSEPGTTSYEQYF. In DNA, the CDR3 is TGTGCCAGCAGTGAACCGGGGACAACATCCTACGAGCAGTACTTC.

V and J are TRBV5-4 and TRBJ1-3; D is perhaps TRBD1 (6 bases). This CDR3 comprises 18 residues. The V gene's germline CDR1 is SGHNT and CDR2 YYREEE (reference sequence). Trimming stripped 2 bases from V and 0 bases from J, with 18 bases between. The CDR3 bases are TGTGCCAGCAGCTTTTTCACGCAGGGGAAGGGCTCTGGAAACACCATATATTTT. Amino acids: CASSFFTQGKGSGNTIYF.

The V call is TRBV5-1, the J call TRBJ1-1, with 7 positions matching TRBD1. Germline CDR1 and CDR2: SGHRS and YFSETQ. Trimming cost V 0 bases and J 8 bases; bases outside gene matches: 7. The CDR3 length is 14 residues. CDR3 sequence: CASSLVRTGLEAFF. The CDR3 region has the DNA TGCGCCAGCAGCTTGGTGCGGACAGGACTAGAAGCTTTCTTT.

The chain employs TRBV4-1 and TRBJ1-5, with 7 bases that match TRBD1. CDR3 size: 16 residues. CDR1 is MGHRA and CDR2 is YSYEKL in the germline V gene. V shed 5 bases, J shed 1 base, and the junction held 8 bases outside the gene matches. The CDR3: CASSTEGARSNQPQHF. The CDR3 DNA reads TGCGCCAGCAGCACGGAGGGGGCGAGGAGCAATCAGCCCCAGCATTTT.

This chain joins TRBV2 and TRBJ1-6, with TRBD1 matching over 10 bases. Germline CDR1 is SNHLY and CDR2 is FYNNEI. Unmatched junction bases numbered 11, after V lost 6 bases and J lost 15 bases. The length of the CDR3 is 14 residues. The CDR3 DNA follows: TGTGCCAGCAGGTTACGTGGGACAGGGGATAACCTCCACTTT. Amino acids: CASRLRGTGDNLHF. The full variable domain, completed using reference TRBV2 and TRBJ1-6, is EPEVTQTPSHQVTQMGQEVILRCVPISNHLYFYWYRQILGQKVEFLVSFYNNEISEKSEIFDDQFSVERPDGSNFTLKIRSTKLEDSAMYFCASRLRGTGDNLHFGNGTRLTVT.

The chain is built from TRBV7-8 and TRBJ2-5; D is perhaps TRBD1 or TRBD2 (5 bases each). Germline V gene sequence: CDR1 SGHVS, CDR2 FQNEAQ. The CDR3 totals 17 residues. V was clipped by 5 bases and J by 5 bases, with 24 bases between them. The chain's CDR3 is CASSRVSGTHPAETQYF. In nucleotides, the CDR3 is TGTGCCAGCAGCAGAGTTTCCGGGACCCACCCCGCGGAGACCCAGTACTTC.

The V gene is TRBV4-1, the J gene TRBJ2-1; 8 bases agree with TRBD2. V lost 3 bases to trimming and J lost 8 bases; unmatched junction nucleotides: 3. Germline CDR1 is MGHRA and CDR2 is YSYEKL. The CDR3 loop spans 13 amino acids. Here the CDR3 reads CASSHGGGDEQFF. Written as DNA, the CDR3 is TGCGCCAGCAGCCACGGGGGGGGCGATGAGCAGTTCTTC.

The J gene is TRBJ2-1, the V gene TRBV6-1, with 8 bases fitting TRBD1. Trimming took 2 bases from V and 10 from J; bases not matched to a gene: 10. The CDR3 runs 15 residues. The germline V gene encodes CDR1 MNHNS and CDR2 SASEGT. The CDR3 region is CASSERGQGLEEQFF. The CDR3 DNA sequence: TGTGCCAGCAGTGAACGAGGACAGGGCTTGGAGGAGCAGTTCTTC.

The chain uses TRBV7-8 and TRBJ2-5; 7 bases agree with TRBD2. Germline CDR1 reads SGHVS; CDR2 reads FQNEAQ. After removal of 1 base from V and 9 bases from J, the junction contained 8 bases not matched to a gene. This CDR3 has 14 residues. The CDR3 loop reads CASSLGGSSRAQYF. The DNA for the CDR3 is TGTGCCAGCAGCTTAGGCGGGAGCTCAAGGGCCCAGTACTTC.

This chain joins TRBV18 and TRBJ2-2, with TRBD1 as a possible D gene (6 bases). Germline V lookup: CDR1 KGHSH, CDR2 LQKENI. V lost 5 bases to trimming and J lost 9 bases, with 16 bases between them. The CDR3 runs 14 residues. CDR3 coding DNA: TGTGCCAGCTCAATCGACAGGCTTGGCTGGGAGCTGTTTTTT. Its protein is CASSIDRLGWELFF. Supplemented by reference TRBV18 and TRBJ2-2, the full variable domain reads NAGVMQNPRHLVRRRGQEARLRCSPMKGHSHVYWYRQLPEEGLKFMVYLQKENIIDESGMPKERFSAEFPKEGPSILRIQQVVRGDSAAYFCASSIDRLGWELFFGEGSRLTVL.